One and the same sample provided the 5 T cell receptor beta chains below, sequenced in a study of cytomegalovirus exposure and HLA in healthy donors. A multiplex PCR was run with 60 Vbeta primers and 13 Jbeta primers. Sequenced by immunoSEQ multiplex PCR; TCRdb stores in-frame clones only, minus some. The sample consists of more than 200,000 clones, over 75% of them appearing once. Sequencing input: PBMCs. The source is a human donor in good health.

This clone was seen only a few times. The rearrangement links TRBV20-1 to TRBJ2-1; D gene unclear. The CDR3 loop spans 11 amino acids. V lost 0 bases and J 13 bases, leaving 10 bases between the germline ends. Germline values: CDR1 DFQATT, CDR2 SNEGSKA (reference sequence). The CDR3 region has the DNA TGCAGTGCTAGAGAGAGCCGGTCCCAGTTCTTC. It encodes CSARESRSQFF.

The chain carries TRBV2 and TRBJ2-7; 12 bases fit TRBD2. With 1 base clipped from V and 3 bases from J, the junction kept 1 base outside the gene matches. The germline CDR1 and CDR2 sequences are SNHLY and FYNNEI. CDR3 length equals 15 residues. CDR3 sequence: CASSEETSGGYEQYF. CDR3 in DNA: TGTGCCAGCAGTGAAGAGACTAGCGGGGGCTACGAGCAGTACTTC.

This clone was observed a few times. This chain connects TRBV7-6 to TRBJ1-3; unclear D gene. Per germline, CDR1 SGHVS and CDR2 FNYEAQ. There are 15 residues in the CDR3. The V end lost 4 bases, the J end lost 4 bases, and 14 bases lay between the germline ends. The DNA of the CDR3 is TGTGCCAGCAGCTCATCGACGGGGTCCGGAAACACCATATATTTT. As protein: CASSSSTGSGNTIYF. Filled out from reference TRBV7-6 and TRBJ1-3, the complete variable domain reads GAGVSQSPRYKVTKRGQDVALRCDPISGHVSLYWYRQALGQGPEFLTYFNYEAQQDKSGLPNDRFSAERPEGSISTLTIQRTEQRDSAMYRCASSSSTGSGNTIYFGEGSWLTVV.

V usage is TRBV4-3 and J usage is TRBJ2-7, with D possibly matching TRBD2 (5 bases). Germline V gives CDR1 LGHNA, CDR2 YSLEER. The length of the CDR3 is 16 residues. V dropped 4 bases and J dropped 5 bases, with 21 bases sitting between them. CDR3 bases: TGCGCCAGCAGCCTCCATAGACCGGGGTCGTGGGACGAGCAGTACTTC. Translated: CASSLHRPGSWDEQYF.

The chain carries TRBV30 and TRBJ2-3, with a possible D match to TRBD2 (6 bases). V lost 2 bases and J 8 bases, leaving 8 bases between the germline ends. CDR1 GTSNPN and CDR2 SVGIG come from the germline V gene (reference sequence). The CDR3 has 11 amino acids. CDR3 amino acids: CAWSLEGTQYF. The CDR3 DNA is TGTGCCTGGAGTCTGGAGGGTACGCAGTATTTT.